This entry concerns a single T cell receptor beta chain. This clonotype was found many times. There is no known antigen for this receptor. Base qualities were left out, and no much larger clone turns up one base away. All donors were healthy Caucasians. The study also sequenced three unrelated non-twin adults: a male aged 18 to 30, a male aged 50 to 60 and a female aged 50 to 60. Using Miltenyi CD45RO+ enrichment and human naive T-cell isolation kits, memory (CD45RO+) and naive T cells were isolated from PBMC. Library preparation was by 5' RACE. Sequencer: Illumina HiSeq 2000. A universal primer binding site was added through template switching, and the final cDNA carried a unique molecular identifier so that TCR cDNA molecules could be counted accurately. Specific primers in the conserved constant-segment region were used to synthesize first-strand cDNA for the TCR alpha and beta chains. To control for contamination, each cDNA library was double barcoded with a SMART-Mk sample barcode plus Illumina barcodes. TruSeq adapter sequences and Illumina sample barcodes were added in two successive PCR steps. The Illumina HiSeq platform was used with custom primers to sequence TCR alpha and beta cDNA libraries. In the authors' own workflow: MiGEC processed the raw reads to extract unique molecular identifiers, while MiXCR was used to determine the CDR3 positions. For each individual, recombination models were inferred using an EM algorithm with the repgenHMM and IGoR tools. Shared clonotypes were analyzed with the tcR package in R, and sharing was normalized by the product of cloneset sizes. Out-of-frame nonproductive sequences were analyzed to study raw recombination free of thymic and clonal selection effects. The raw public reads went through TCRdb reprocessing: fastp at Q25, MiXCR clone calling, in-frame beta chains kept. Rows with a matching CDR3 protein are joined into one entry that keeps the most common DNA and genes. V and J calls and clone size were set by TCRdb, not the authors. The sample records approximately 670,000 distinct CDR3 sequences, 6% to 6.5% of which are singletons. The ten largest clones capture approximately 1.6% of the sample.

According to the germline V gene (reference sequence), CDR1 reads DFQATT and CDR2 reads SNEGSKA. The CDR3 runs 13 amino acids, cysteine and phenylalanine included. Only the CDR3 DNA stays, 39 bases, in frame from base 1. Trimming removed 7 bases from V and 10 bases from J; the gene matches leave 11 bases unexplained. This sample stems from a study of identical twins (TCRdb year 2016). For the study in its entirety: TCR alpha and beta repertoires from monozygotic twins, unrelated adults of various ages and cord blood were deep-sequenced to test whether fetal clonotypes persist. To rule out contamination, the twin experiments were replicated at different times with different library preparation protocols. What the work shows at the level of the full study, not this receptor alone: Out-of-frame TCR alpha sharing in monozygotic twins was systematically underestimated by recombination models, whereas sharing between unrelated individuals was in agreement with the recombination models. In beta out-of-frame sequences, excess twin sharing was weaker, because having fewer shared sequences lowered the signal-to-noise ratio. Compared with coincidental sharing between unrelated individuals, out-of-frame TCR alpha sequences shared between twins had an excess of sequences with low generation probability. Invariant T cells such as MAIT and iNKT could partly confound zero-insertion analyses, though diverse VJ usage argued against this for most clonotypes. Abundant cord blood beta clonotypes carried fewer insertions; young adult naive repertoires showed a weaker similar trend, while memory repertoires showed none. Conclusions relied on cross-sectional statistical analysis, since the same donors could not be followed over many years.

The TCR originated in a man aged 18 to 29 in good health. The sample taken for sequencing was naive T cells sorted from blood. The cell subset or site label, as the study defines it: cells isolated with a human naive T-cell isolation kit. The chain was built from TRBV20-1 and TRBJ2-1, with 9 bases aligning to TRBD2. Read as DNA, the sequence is TGCAGTGTCAGCCTTGGCCTAGCGGGAGAGCAGTTCTTC. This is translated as CSVSLGLAGEQFF.